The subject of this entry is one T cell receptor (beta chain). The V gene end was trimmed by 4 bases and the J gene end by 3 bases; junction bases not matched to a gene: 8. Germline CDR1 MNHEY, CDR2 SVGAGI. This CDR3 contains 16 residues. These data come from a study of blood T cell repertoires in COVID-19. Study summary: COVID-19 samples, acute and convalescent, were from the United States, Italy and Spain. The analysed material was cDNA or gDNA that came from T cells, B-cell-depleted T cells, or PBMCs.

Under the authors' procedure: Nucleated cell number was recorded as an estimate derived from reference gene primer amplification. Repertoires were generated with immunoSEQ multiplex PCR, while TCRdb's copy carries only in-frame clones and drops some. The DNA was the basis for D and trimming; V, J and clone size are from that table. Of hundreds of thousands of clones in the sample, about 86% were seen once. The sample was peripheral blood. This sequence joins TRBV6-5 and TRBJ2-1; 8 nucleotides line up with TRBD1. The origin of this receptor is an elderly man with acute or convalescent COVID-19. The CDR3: CASSSTQGAGYNEQFF. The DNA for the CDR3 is TGTGCCAGCAGTTCCACTCAGGGGGCGGGCTACAATGAGCAGTTCTTC.